The source of this TCR beta chain is a study of blood T cells in healthy people across ages. Regarding the study as a whole: Changes in expanded clonotypes were possibly confounded, as the CMV status of donors was unknown. Without sorted subsets, naive and antigen-experienced compartments could not be conclusively compared. As age increased, TCR beta diversity per million T cells fell in a roughly linear fashion.

Next came a second PCR, run for about 7 to 12 cycles, which used a sample-barcoded 5' primer along with a J-beta primer mix. TCRdb ran MiXCR on the 5' RACE reads and lists one entry per CDR3 protein. This repertoire shows 650,000 to 1,000,000 distinct CDR3 sequences, roughly 46% found once; its top ten account for 15% to 20%. Regarding this clonotype: The antigen is not known.

Per germline, CDR1 SGHTA and CDR2 FQGNSA. The CDR3 is made up of 15 amino acids. V shed 4 bases, J shed 2 bases, and the junction held 5 bases outside the gene matches. This sequence originates from a man at least 80 years old in good health. The chain recombines TRBV7-2 with TRBJ1-5; 7 bases map to TRBD1. The sequencing sample was made of blood. The CDR3 DNA sequence: TGTGCCAGCAGCTGGACAGGCGTCGGCAATCAGCCCCAGCATTTT. This codes for CASSWTGVGNQPQHF.